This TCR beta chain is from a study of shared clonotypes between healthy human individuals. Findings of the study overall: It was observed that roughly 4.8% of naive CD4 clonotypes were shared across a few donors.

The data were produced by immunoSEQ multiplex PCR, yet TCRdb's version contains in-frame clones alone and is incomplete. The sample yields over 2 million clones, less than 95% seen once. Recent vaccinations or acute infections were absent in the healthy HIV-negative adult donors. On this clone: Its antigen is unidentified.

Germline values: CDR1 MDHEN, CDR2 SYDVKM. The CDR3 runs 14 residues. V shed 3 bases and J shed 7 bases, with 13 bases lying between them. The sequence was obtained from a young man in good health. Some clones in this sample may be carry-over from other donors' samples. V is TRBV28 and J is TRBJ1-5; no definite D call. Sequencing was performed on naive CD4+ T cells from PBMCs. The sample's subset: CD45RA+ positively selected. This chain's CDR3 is CASSFTRRSQPQHF. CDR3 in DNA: TGTGCCAGCAGTTTTACGAGGAGGTCCCAGCCCCAGCATTTT.